What follows are 8 T cell receptor beta chains derived from one specimen sequenced in a study of T cells in Graves' hyperthyroidism and ophthalmopathy. Amplified TCR beta CDR3 regions came from RNA transcripts. The primer set for the first-round RT-PCR of the TCR CDR3 was HTBI. TCRdb called the multiplex PCR reads again in MiXCR, with one record for every CDR3 protein. The repertoire holds 300,000 to 400,000 distinct CDR3 sequences, with approximately 17% as singletons. Sequencing was performed on blood. These receptors came from a man aged 18 to 30 with Graves' ophthalmopathy.

About this clonotype: A read error may explain this, as a much larger clone is one base away. The chain employs TRBV12-3 or TRBV12-4 and TRBJ1-4; 8 bases agree with TRBD1. The CDR3 extends over 14 amino acids. The CDR3 region has the DNA TGTGCCAGCAGTCAGGGGGCGGCTAATGAAAAACCGTTTTTT. It codes for CASSQGAANEKPFF.

This clonotype was detected ten times or more. V and J are TRBV5-1 and TRBJ1-2; the D gene is possibly TRBD1 (5 bases). The CDR3 is 13 residues long. From germline, CDR1 is SGHRS and CDR2 YFSETQ. V was clipped by 8 bases and J by 4 bases, with 15 bases between them. DNA for the CDR3: TGCGCCAGTGGTATGGAGGGGATCTATGGCTACACCTTC. This gives the protein CASGMEGIYGYTF.

This clonotype has at least ten counts. The gene calls are TRBV6-1 and TRBJ1-5, with D tentatively TRBD1 (5 bases). Deletions cut 4 bases from V and 4 bases from J, with 8 bases between. There are 13 residues in the CDR3. The germline V gene encodes CDR1 MNHNS and CDR2 SASEGT. The CDR3 here is CASSATENQPQHF. CDR3 nucleotide sequence: TGTGCCAGCAGTGCGACAGAAAATCAGCCCCAGCATTTT.

V usage is TRBV6-1 and J usage is TRBJ1-2, with TRBD1 matching 9 bases. CDR1 and CDR2 from the germline V gene are MNHNS and SASEGT. The V and J ends lost 5 bases and 7 bases, in that order; junction bases with no gene match: 8. The CDR3 loop spans 14 amino acids. The CDR3 region is CASSPRDRVAGYTF. CDR3 DNA sequence: TGTGCCAGCAGTCCCCGGGACAGGGTAGCTGGCTACACCTTC.

This clonotype was counted a few times. V and J are TRBV20-1 and TRBJ2-1; tentative D call: TRBD2 (6 bases). V shed 4 bases and J shed 3 bases, with 10 bases lying between them. This CDR3 has 13 residues. Germline assignment: CDR1 DFQATT and CDR2 SNEGSKA (reference sequence). The DNA for the CDR3 is TGCAGTGCTAATTGGGGGGTCTACAATGAGCAGTTCTTC. This sequence encodes CSANWGVYNEQFF.

The chain combines TRBV3-1 with TRBJ2-3, with D possibly being TRBD1 or TRBD2 (5 bases each). Trimming shortened V by 4 bases and J by 4 bases, and 18 bases separated the two germline ends. This CDR3 comprises 16 residues. The germline V gene has CDR1 LGHDT and CDR2 YNNKEL (reference sequence). The CDR3 is CASSRPGPARPDTQYF. The DNA of the CDR3 is TGTGCCAGCAGCCGCCCGGGACCAGCCCGGCCAGATACGCAGTATTTT.

The genes are TRBV6-2 or TRBV6-3 and TRBJ1-6; 12 nucleotides align to TRBD1. CDR1 and CDR2 from the germline V gene are MNHEY and SVGEGT. The CDR3 is made up of 16 amino acids. V trimming: 4 bases; J trimming: 13 bases; junction bases outside the gene matches: 11. CDR3 in DNA: TGTGCCAGCAGTTTAGACGCCGGGACAGGGGGCAATCCCCTCCACTTT. Protein: CASSLDAGTGGNPLHF.

This clonotype has at least ten counts. The gene calls are TRBV20-1 and TRBJ1-4, with no clear D. The CDR3 length is 13 residues. CDR1 DFQATT and CDR2 SNEGSKA come from the germline V gene (reference sequence). The V and J ends lost 3 bases and 0 bases respectively, with 5 bases between them. As DNA, the CDR3 is TGCAGTGCTAGTTACCCAACTAATGAAAAACTGTTTTTT. This sequence encodes CSASYPTNEKLFF.